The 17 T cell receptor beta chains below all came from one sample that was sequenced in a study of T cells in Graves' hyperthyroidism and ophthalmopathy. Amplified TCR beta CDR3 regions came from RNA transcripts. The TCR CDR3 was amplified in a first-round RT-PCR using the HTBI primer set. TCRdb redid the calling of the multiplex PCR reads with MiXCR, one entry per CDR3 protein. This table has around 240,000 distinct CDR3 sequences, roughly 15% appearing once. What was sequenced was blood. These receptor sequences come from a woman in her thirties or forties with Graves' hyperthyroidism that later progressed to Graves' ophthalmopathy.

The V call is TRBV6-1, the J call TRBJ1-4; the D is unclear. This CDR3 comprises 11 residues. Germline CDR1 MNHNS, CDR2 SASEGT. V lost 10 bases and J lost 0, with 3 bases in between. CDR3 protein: CATTTNEKLFF. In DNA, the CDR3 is TGTGCCACCACAACTAATGAAAAACTGTTTTTT.

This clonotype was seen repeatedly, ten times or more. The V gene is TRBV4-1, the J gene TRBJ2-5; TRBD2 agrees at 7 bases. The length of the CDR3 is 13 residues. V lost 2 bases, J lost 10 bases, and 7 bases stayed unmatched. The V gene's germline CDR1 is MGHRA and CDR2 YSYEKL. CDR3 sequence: CASSQYHRDYQYF. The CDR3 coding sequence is TGCGCCAGCAGCCAATACCACCGGGACTACCAGTACTTC.

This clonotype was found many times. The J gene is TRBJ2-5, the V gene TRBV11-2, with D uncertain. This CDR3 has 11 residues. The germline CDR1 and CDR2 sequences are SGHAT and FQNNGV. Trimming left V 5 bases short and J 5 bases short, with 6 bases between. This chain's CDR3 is CASSPHETQYF. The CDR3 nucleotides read TGTGCCAGCAGCCCCCATGAGACCCAGTACTTC.

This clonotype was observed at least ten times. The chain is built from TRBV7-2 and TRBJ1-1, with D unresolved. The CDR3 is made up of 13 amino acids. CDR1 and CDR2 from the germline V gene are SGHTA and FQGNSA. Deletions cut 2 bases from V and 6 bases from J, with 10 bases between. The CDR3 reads CASSLWHLAEAFF. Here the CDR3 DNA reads TGTGCCAGCAGCTTATGGCATCTCGCTGAAGCTTTCTTT. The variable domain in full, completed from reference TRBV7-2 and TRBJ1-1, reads GAGVSQSPSNKVTEKGKDVELRCDPISGHTALYWYRQSLGQGLEFLIYFQGNSAPDKSGLPSDRFSAERTGGSVSTLTIQRTQQEDSAVYLCASSLWHLAEAFFGQGTRLTVV.

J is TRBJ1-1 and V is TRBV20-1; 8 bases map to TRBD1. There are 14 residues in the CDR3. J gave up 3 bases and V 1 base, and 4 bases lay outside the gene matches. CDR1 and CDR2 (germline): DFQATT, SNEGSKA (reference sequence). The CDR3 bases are TGCAGTGCTAGAGGTACAGGGGGTCACACTGAAGCTTTCTTT. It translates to CSARGTGGHTEAFF.

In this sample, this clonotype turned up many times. This CDR3 reads CGGGGVNTGELFF. Written as DNA, the CDR3 is TGCGGGGGGGGCGGGGTGAACACCGGGGAGCTGTTTTTT. The chain combines TRBV20-1 with TRBJ2-2; D might be TRBD2 (7 bases). Germline V gene lookup returns CDR1 DFQATT and CDR2 SNEGSKA (reference sequence). This CDR3 has 13 residues.

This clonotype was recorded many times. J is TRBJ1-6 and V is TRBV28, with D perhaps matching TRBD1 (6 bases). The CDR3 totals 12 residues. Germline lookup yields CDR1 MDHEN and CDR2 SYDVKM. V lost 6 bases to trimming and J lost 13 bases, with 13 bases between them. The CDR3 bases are TGTGCCAGCAGCTCCTCCGACAGGCCCCTCCACTTT. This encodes CASSSSDRPLHF.

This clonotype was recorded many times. The CDR3 sequence is CASSLDASTYEQYF. In DNA form, the CDR3 reads TGCGCCAGCAGCTTGGACGCTTCCACCTACGAGCAGTACTTC. The gene calls are TRBV5-1 and TRBJ2-7, with D uncertain. Germline V lookup: CDR1 SGHRS, CDR2 YFSETQ. V was trimmed by 0 bases and J by 2 bases, leaving 9 bases between them. CDR3 length: 14 amino acids.

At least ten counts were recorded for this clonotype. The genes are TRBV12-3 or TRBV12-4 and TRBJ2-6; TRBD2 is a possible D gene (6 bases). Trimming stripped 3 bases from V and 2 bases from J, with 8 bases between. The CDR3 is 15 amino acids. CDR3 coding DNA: TGTGCCAGCAGTTTCGGCGGGGCTGGGGCCAACGTCCTGACTTTC. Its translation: CASSFGGAGANVLTF.

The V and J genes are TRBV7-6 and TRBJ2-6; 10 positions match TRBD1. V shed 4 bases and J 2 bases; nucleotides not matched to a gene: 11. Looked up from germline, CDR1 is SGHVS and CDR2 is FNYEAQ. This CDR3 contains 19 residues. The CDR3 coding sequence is TGTGCCAGCAGCTCCCTTCCCGGGACAGGGGAAACTGGGGCCAACGTCCTGACTTTC. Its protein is CASSSLPGTGETGANVLTF.

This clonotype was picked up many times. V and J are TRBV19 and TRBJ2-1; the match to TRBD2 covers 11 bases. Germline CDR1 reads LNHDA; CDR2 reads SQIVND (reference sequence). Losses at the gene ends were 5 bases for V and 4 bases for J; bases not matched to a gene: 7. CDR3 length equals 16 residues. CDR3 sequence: CASSFGTSGIYNEQFF. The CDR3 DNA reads TGTGCCAGTAGTTTCGGGACTAGCGGAATTTACAATGAGCAGTTCTTC.

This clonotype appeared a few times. CDR3 nucleotides: TGTGCCATCAAGGCGGTTAGCTCCTACGAGCAGTACTTC. This translates into CAIKAVSSYEQYF. V usage is TRBV10-3 and J usage is TRBJ2-7; D is uncertain. V dropped 7 bases and J dropped 0 bases, with 10 bases sitting between them. This CDR3 is 13 amino acids long. The germline CDR1 and CDR2 sequences are ENHRY and SYGVKD.

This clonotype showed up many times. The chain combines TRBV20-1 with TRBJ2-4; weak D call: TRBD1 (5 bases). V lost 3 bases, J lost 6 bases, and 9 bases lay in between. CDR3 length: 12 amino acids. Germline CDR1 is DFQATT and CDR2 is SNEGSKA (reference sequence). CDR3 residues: CSARTQGNIQYF. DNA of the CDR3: TGCAGTGCTAGGACCCAGGGAAACATTCAGTACTTC.

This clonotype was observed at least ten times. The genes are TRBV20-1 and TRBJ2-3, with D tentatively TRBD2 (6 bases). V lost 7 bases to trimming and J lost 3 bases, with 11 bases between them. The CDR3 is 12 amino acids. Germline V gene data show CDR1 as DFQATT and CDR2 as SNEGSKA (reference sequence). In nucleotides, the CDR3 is TGCAGTGTTCTCGGGAGTACAGATACGCAGTATTTT. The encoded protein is CSVLGSTDTQYF.

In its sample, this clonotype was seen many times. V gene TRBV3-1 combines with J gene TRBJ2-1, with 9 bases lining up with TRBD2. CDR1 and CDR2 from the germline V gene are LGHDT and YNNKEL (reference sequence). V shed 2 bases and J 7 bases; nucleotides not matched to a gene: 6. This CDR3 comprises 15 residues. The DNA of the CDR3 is TGTGCCAGCAGCCAATCCGCGACTAGCGGAAATGAGCAGTTCTTC. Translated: CASSQSATSGNEQFF.

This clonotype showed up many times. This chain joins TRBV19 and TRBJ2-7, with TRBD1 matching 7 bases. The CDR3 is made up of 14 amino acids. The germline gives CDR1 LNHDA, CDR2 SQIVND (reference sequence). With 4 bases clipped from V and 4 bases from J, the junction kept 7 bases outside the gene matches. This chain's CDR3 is CASSTGQIKYEQYF. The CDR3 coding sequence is TGTGCCAGTAGTACGGGACAGATTAAATACGAGCAGTACTTC.

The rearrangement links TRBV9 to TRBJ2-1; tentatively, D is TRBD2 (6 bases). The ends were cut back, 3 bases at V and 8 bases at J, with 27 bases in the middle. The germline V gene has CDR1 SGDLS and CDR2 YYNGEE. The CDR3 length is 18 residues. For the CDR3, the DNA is TGTGCCAGCAGCGACCCTCTGACCGCACTAGCTCAGGTCGATGAGCAGTTCTTC. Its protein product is CASSDPLTALAQVDEQFF.